The clone carrying this TCR beta chain has only a few counts. The sample originates from a study of control samples from healthy donors and cancer patients. Repertoires were generated with immunoSEQ multiplex PCR, while TCRdb's copy carries only in-frame clones and drops some. The sample has around 51,000 clones, 80% seen once. Sequenced material: blood. The receptor was isolated from a man aged 65 to 79 in good health.

CDR3 residues: CASSLIVSYYSGNTIYF. CDR3 bases: TGTGCCAGCAGCTTAATTGTCAGCTATTACTCTGGAAACACCATATATTTT. The chain employs TRBV7-2 and TRBJ1-3; D remains unclear. The germline CDR1 and CDR2 sequences are SGHTA and FQGNSA. This CDR3 is built from 17 residues. V lost 2 bases, J lost 0 bases, and 14 bases lay in between.